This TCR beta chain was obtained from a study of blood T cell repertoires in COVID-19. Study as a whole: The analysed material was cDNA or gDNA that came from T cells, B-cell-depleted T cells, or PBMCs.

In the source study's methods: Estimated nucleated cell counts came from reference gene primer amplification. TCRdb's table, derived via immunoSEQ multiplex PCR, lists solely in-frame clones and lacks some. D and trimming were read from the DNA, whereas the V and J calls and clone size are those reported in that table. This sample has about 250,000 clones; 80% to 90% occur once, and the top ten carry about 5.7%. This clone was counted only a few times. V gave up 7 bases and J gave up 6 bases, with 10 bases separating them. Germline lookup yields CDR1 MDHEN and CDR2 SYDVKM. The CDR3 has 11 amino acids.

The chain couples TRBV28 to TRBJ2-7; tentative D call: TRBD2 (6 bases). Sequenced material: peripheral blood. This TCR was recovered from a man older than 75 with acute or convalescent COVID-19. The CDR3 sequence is CASTRDFEQYF. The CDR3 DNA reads TGTGCCAGCACCCGGGACTTCGAGCAGTACTTC.